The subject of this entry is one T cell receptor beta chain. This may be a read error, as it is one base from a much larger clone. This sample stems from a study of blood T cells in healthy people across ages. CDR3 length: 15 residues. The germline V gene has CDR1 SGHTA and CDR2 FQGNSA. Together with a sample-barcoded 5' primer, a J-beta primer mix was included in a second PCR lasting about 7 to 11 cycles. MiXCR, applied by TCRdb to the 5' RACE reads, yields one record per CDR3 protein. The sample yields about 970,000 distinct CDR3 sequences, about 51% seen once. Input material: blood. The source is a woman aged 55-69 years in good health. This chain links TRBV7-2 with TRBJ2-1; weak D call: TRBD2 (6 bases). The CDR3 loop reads CASSFSGSSYIEQFF. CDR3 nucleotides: TGTGCCAGCAGCTTTAGCGGTAGCTCCTACATTGAGCAGTTCTTC.